The present T cell receptor beta chain was sequenced within a study of CD8 T cells in Susac syndrome. Germline lookup yields CDR1 SEHNR and CDR2 FQNEAQ (reference sequence). The germline V and J ends were trimmed by 3 bases and 6 bases, with 19 bases remaining between them. The CDR3 extends over 16 amino acids. While CD8+ and CD4+ T cells were isolated negatively, TEMRA cells were enriched by FACS. RNA amounts of roughly 0.5 to 1 ug underwent reverse transcription with random hexamers. By means of immunoSEQ multiplex PCR, TCR beta CDR3 spanning 54 Vbeta and 13 Jbeta underwent amplification. TCRdb re-called the immunoSEQ multiplex PCR reads with MiXCR, one entry per CDR3 protein. The table shows 180,000 or so distinct CDR3 sequences, with over 85% occurring only once.

The TCR was taken from a human donor in good health. The chain carries TRBV7-9 and TRBJ2-3, with a possible D match to TRBD1 (5 bases). Source material: CD4+ T cells from PBMCs. The CDR3 sequence is CASSLDPTAGMDTQYF. The CDR3 DNA follows: TGTGCCAGCAGCTTGGATCCGACAGCCGGAATGGATACGCAGTATTTT.